This TCR beta chain was recorded in a study of Ad26.COV2.S vaccination and SARS-CoV-2 variants. Study-level results: Vaccine recipients had higher spike-specific TCR breadth than placebo recipients.

Germline V lookup: CDR1 LGHDT, CDR2 YNNKEL (reference sequence). V was cut by 0 bases and J by 6 bases, with 24 bases left in between. The CDR3 runs to 18 residues. The method was immunoSEQ multiplex PCR; TCRdb's version includes in-frame clones alone and lacks a portion of them. The data contain approximately 400,000 clones, about 85% of them seen just once; the ten biggest clones take up 3% to 4%. Indicated treatment: roughly 18 received Ad26.COV2.S at low or high dose, single or two shots; 5 received placebo; per-sample allocation not given. The samples date from day 63 after the first vaccine or placebo injection. On this clone: Its matching antigen is unknown.

The receptor was isolated from a person between 18 and 65 years old who received the Ad26.COV2.S COVID-19 vaccine or a placebo. The sequenced sample was peripheral blood, obtained in a trial of Ad26.COV2.S vaccine versus placebo. The chain employs TRBV3-1 (or the pseudogene TRBV3-2) and TRBJ2-7; D is possibly TRBD2 (6 bases). CDR3 loop: CASSQDSYMRDGWREQYF. As DNA, the CDR3 is TGTGCCAGCAGCCAAGACTCCTATATGCGGGATGGATGGCGCGAGCAGTACTTC.